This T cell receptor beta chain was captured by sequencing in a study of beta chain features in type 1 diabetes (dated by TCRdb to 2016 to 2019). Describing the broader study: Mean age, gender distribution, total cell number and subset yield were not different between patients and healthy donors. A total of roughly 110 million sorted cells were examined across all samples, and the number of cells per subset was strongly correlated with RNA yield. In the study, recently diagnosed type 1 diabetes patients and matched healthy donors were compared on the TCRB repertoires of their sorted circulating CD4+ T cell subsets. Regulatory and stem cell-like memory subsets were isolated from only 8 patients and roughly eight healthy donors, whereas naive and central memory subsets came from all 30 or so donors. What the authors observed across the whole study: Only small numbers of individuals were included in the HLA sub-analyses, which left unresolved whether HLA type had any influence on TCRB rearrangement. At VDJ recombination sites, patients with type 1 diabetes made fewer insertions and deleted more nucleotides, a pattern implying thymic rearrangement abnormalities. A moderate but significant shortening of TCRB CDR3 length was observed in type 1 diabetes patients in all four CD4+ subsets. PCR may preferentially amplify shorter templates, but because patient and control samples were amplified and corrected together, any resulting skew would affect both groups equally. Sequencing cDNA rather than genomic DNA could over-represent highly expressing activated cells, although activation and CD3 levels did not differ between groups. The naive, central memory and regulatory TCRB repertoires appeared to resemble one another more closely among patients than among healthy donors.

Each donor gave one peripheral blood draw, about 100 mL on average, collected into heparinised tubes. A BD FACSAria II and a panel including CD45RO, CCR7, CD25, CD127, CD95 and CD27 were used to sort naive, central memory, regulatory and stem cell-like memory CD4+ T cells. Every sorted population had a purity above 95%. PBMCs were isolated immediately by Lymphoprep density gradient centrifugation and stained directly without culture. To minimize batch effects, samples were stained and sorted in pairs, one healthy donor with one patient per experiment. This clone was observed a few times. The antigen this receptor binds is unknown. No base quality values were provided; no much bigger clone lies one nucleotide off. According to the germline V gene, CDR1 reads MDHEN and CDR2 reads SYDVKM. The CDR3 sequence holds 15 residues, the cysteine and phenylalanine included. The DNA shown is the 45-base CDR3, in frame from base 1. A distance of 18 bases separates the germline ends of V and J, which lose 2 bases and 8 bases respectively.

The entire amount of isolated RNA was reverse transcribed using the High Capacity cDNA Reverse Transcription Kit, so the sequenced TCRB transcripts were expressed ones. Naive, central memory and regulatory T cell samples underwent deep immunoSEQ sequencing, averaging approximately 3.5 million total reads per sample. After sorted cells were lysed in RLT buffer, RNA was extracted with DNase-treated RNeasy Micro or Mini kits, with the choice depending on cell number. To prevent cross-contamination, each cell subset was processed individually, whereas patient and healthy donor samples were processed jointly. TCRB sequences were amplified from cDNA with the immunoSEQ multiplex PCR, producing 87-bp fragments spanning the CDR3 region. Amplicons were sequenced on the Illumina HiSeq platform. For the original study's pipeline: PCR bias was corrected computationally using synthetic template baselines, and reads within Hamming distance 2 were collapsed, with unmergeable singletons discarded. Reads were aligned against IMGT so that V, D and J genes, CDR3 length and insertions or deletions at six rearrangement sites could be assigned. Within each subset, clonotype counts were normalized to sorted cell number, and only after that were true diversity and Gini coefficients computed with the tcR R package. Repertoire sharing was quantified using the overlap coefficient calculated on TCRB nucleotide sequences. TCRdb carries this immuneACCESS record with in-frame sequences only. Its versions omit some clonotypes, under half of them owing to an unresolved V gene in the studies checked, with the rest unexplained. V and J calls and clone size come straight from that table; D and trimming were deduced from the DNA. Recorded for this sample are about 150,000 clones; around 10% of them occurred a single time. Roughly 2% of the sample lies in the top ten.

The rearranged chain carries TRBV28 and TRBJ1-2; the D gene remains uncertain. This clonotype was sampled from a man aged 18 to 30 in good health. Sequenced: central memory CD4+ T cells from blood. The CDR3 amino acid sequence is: CASSLPRAHTSGYTF. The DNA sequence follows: TGTGCCAGCAGTTTACCGAGGGCCCATACATCAGGCTACACCTTC.